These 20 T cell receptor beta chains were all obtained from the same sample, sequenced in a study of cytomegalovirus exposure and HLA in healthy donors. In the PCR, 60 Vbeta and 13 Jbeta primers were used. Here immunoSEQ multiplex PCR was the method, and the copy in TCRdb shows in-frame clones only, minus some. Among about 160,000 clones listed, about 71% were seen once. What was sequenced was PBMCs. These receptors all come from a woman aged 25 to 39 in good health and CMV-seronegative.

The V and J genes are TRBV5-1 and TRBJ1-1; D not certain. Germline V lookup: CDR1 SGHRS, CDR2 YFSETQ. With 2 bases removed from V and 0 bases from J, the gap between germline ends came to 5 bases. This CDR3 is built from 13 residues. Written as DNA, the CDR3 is TGCGCCAGCAGCTTTACTGTGAACACTGAAGCTTTCTTT. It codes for CASSFTVNTEAFF.

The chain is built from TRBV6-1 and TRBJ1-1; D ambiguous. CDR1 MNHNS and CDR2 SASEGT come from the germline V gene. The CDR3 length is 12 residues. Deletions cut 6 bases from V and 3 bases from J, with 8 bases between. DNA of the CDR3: TGTGCCAGCAGGAGGGTGGACACTGAAGCTTTCTTT. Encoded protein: CASRRVDTEAFF.

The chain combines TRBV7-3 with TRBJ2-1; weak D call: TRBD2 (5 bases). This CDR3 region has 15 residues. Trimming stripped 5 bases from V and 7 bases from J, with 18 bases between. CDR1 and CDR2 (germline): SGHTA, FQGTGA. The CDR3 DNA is TGTGCCAGCAGCAGGGTAGTGGGAGTGGGAAATGAGCAGTTCTTC. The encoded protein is CASSRVVGVGNEQFF.

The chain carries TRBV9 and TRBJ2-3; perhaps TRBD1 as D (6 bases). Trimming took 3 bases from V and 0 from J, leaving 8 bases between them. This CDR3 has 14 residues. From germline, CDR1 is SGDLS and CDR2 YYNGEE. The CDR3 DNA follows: TGTGCCAGCAGCGACAGGGTGAGCACAGATACGCAGTATTTT. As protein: CASSDRVSTDTQYF. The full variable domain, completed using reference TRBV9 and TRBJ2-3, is DSGVTQTPKHLITATGQRVTLRCSPRSGDLSVYWYQQSLDQGLQFLIQYYNGEERAKGNILERFSAQQFPDLHSELNLSSLELGDSALYFCASSDRVSTDTQYFGPGTRLTVL.

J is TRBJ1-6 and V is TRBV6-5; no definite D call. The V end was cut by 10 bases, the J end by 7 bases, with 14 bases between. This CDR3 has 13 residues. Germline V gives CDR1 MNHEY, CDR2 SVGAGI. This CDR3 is CAIKQQNNSPLHF. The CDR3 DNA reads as TGTGCCATTAAACAGCAAAACAATTCACCCCTCCACTTT.

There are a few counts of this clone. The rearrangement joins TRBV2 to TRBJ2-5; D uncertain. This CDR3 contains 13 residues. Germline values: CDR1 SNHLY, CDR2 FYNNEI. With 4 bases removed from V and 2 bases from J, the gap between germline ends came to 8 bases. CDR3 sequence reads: CASSGGLQETQYF. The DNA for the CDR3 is TGTGCCAGCAGTGGTGGGCTGCAAGAGACCCAGTACTTC. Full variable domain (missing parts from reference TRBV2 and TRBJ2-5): EPEVTQTPSHQVTQMGQEVILRCVPISNHLYFYWYRQILGQKVEFLVSFYNNEISEKSEIFDDQFSVERPDGSNFTLKIRSTKLEDSAMYFCASSGGLQETQYFGPGTRLLVL.

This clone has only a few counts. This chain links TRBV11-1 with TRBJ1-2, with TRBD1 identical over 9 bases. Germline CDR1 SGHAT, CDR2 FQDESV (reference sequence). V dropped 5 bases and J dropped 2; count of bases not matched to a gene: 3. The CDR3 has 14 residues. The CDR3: CASSNRGRNYGYTF. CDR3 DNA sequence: TGTGCCAGCAGCAACAGGGGGCGCAACTATGGCTACACCTTC.

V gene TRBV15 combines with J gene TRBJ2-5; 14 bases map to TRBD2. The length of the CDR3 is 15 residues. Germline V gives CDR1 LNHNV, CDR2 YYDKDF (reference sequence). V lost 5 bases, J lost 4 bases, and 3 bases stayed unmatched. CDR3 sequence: CATSGTSGRVETQYF. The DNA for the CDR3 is TGTGCCACCAGCGGGACTAGCGGGAGAGTAGAGACCCAGTACTTC.

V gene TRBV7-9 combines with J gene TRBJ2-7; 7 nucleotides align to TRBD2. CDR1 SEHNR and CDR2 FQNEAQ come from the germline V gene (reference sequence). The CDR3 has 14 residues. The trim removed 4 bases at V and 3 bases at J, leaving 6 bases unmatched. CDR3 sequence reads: CASSSIAGVYEQYF. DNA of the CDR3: TGTGCCAGCAGCTCAATAGCGGGTGTCTACGAGCAGTACTTC. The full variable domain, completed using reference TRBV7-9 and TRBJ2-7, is DTGVSQNPRHKITKRGQNVTFRCDPISEHNRLYWYRQTLGQGPEFLTYFQNEAQLEKSRLLSDRFSAERPKGSFSTLEIQRTEQGDSAMYLCASSSIAGVYEQYFGPGTRLTVT.

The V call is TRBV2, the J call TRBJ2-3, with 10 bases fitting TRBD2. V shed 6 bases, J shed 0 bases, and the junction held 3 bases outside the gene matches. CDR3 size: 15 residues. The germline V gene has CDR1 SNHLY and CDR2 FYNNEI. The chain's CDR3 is CASRLAGPSTDTQYF. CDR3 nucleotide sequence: TGTGCCAGCAGACTAGCGGGGCCTAGCACAGATACGCAGTATTTT.

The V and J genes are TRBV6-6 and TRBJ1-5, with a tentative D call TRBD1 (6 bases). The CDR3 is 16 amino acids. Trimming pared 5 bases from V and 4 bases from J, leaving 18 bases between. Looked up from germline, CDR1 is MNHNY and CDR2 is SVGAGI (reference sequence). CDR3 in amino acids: CASSLNFDRKNQPQHF. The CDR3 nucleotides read TGTGCCAGCAGTCTGAATTTCGACAGGAAGAATCAGCCCCAGCATTTT.

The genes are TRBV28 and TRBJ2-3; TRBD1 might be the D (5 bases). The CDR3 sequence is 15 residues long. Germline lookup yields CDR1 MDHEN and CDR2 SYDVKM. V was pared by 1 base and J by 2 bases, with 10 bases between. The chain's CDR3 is CASSLFQGPTDTQYF. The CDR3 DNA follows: TGTGCCAGCAGTTTATTTCAGGGCCCCACAGATACGCAGTATTTT.

CDR3 bases: TGTGCCAGCAGCTTAGTTGGGACAGGGAATGGCTACACCTTC. This translates into CASSLVGTGNGYTF. This rearrangement joins TRBV11-2 to TRBJ1-2; 9 nucleotides match TRBD1. The junction had 3 bases not matched to a gene; V was cut back by 1 base and J by 6 bases. The CDR3 has 14 amino acids. The germline gives CDR1 SGHAT, CDR2 FQNNGV.

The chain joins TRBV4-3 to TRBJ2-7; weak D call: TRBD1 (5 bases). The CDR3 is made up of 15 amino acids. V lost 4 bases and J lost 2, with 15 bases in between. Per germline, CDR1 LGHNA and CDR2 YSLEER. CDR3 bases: TGCGCCAGCAGCCGCAGGGTTGAGCCTCCCTACGAGCAGTACTTC. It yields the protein CASSRRVEPPYEQYF.

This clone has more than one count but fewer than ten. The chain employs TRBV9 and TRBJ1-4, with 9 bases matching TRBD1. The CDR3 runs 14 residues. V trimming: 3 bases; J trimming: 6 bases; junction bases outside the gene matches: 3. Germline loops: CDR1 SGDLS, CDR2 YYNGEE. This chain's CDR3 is CASSATGGDEKLFF. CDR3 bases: TGTGCCAGCAGCGCCACAGGGGGCGATGAAAAACTGTTTTTT.

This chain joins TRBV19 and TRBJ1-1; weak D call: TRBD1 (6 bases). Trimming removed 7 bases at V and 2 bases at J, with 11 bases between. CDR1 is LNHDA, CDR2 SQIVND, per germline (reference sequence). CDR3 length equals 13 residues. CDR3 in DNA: TGTGCCAGTAACAGGGCAAGAAACACTGAAGCTTTCTTT. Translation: CASNRARNTEAFF.

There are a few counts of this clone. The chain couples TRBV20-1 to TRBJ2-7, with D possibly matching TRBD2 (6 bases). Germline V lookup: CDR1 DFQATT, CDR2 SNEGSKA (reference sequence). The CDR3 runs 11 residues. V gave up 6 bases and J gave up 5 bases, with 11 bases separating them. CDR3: CSAPGDDEQYF. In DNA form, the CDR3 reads TGCAGTGCCCCGGGGGACGACGAGCAGTACTTC.

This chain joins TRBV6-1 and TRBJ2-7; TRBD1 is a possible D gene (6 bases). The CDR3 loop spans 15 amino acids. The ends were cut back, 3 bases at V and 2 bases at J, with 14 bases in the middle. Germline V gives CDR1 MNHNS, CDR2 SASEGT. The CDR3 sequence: CASSERTEPAYEQYF. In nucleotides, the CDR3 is TGTGCCAGCAGTGAGCGGACAGAGCCTGCCTACGAGCAGTACTTC.

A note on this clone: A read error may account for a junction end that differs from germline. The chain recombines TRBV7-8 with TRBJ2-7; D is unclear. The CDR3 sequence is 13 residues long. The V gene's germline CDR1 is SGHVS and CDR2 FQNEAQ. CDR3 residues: CASSLGVSVIEEF. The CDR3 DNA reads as TGTGCCAGCAGCTTAGGAGTATCCGTAATCGAGGAGTTC.

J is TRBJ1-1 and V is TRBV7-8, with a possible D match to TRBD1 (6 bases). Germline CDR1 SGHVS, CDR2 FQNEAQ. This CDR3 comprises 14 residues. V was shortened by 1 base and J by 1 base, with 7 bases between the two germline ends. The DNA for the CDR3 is TGTGCCAGCAGCTTAGTGACAGGGAACACTGAAGCTTTCTTT. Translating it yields CASSLVTGNTEAFF.